The next 8 T cell receptor beta chains were all read from a single sample in a study of blood T cells in healthy people across ages. It was with a sample-barcoded 5' primer and a J-beta primer mix that a second PCR of about 7 to 12 cycles was run. Each CDR3 protein gets one entry after TCRdb re-called the 5' RACE reads with MiXCR. The data show hundreds of thousands of distinct CDR3 sequences, 30% to 45% seen once. The sequenced material came from blood. The receptors derive from a young man in good health.

The chain has TRBV24-1 and TRBJ2-3; D ambiguous. The CDR3 extends over 13 amino acids. Germline values: CDR1 KGHDR, CDR2 SFDVKD. Trimming took off 2 bases at V and 4 bases at J, with 6 bases between the two ends. CDR3 amino acids: CATSDSASDTQYF. DNA for the CDR3: TGTGCCACCAGTGATTCGGCCTCAGATACGCAGTATTTT.

The chain recombines TRBV27 with TRBJ2-7; tentative D call: TRBD2 (5 bases). The CDR3 spans 12 residues. Germline assignment: CDR1 MNHEY and CDR2 SMNVEV (reference sequence). Trimming cost V 4 bases and J 7 bases, with 11 bases left between them. The CDR3 loop reads CASSWGSGEQYF. For the CDR3, the DNA is TGTGCCAGCAGTTGGGGTTCGGGGGAGCAGTACTTC.

For the CDR3, the DNA is TGCGCCAGCAGCCAAGATGGGGAGGGATACCCCTACAATGAGCAGTACTTC. It is translated as CASSQDGEGYPYNEQYF. This rearrangement joins TRBV4-3 to TRBJ2-7, with 7 bases lining up with TRBD2. The V gene's germline CDR1 is LGHNA and CDR2 YSLEER. V dropped 0 bases and J dropped 7; count of bases not matched to a gene: 15. The CDR3 is 17 residues long.

The table lists this clonotype with many counts. The chain recombines TRBV6-5 with TRBJ2-1; perhaps D is TRBD1 or TRBD2 (5 bases each). V lost 2 bases and J 5 bases, leaving 13 bases between the germline ends. This CDR3 contains 15 residues. Germline lookup yields CDR1 MNHEY and CDR2 SVGAGI. CDR3 sequence (DNA): TGTGCCAGCAGTTACGGGACCCGAGGGAACAATGAGCAGTTCTTC. Protein: CASSYGTRGNNEQFF.

In this sample, this clonotype turned up a few times. V gene TRBV27 combines with J gene TRBJ2-3, with 13 bases identical to TRBD2. Germline trimming cut 6 bases from V and 4 bases from J; bases unmatched to any gene: 7. Looked up from germline, CDR1 is MNHEY and CDR2 is SMNVEV (reference sequence). This CDR3 comprises 16 residues. The CDR3 DNA follows: TGTGCCAGCAGGATGACTAGCGGGGGGCCTCCAGATACGCAGTATTTT. It codes for CASRMTSGGPPDTQYF.

This clonotype was counted ten times or more. The junction departs from germline at one end; a sequencing error may be responsible. The rearrangement links TRBV12-3 or TRBV12-4 to TRBJ2-3, with 8 bases aligning to TRBD1. The CDR3 runs 16 residues. CDR3 in amino acids: CTSSHSLSGGEDTQYF. The DNA of the CDR3 is TGTACCAGCTCCCACTCCCTCTCAGGGGGCGAGGATACGCAGTATTTT.

As regards this clonotype: A much larger clone lies one base from this, so it may be a read error. The final CDR3 position lacks the conserved phenylalanine or tryptophan, pointing to a likely read error. The V call is TRBV29-1, the J call TRBJ2-3, with TRBD2 identical over 14 bases. V was pared by 0 bases and J by 2 bases, with 10 bases of the junction left unmatched. CDR3 length: 19 residues. Germline lookup yields CDR1 SQVTM and CDR2 ANQGSEA. The CDR3 coding sequence is TGCAGCGTTGAAGACTGGGGGGCGACTAGCGGGGGGGCCACAGATACGCAGTATATT. Translation gives CSVEDWGATSGGATDTQYI.

Concerning this clonotype itself: One end of the junction is discordant with germline, which a read error may explain. The chain employs TRBV3-1 and TRBJ2-6; no reliable D call. Looked up from germline, CDR1 is LGHDT and CDR2 is YNNKEL (reference sequence). This CDR3 has 15 amino acids. The CDR3 loop is CANSLRSGGANVLTF. The DNA of the CDR3 is TGTGCCAACAGCCTAAGATCAGGTGGGGCCAACGTCCTGACTTTC.